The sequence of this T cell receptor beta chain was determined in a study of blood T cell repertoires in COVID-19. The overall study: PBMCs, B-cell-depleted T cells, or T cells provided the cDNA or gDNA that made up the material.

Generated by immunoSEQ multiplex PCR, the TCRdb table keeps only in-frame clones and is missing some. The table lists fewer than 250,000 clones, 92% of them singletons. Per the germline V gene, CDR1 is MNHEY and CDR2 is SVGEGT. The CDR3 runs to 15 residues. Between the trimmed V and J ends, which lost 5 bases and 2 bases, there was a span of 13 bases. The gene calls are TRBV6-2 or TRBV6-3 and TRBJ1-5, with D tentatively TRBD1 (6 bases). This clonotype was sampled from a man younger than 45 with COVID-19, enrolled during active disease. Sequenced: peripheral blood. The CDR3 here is CASSPLRQGNQPQHF. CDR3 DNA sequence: TGTGCCAGCAGTCCCCTTCGACAGGGCAATCAGCCCCAGCATTTT.